Listed below are T cell receptor beta chains from one sample, sequenced in a study of the immune and genomic landscape of osteosarcoma. Generated by immunoSEQ multiplex PCR, the TCRdb table keeps only in-frame clones and is missing some. The sample carries hundreds of clones, roughly 67% recorded once. What was sequenced was primary tumor tissue from the humerus. The receptor set was obtained from a woman aged 70-85 years with osteosarcoma. The CDR3 runs from the conserved cysteine through the conserved F or W. Fields, in order: clone size, J gene, V gene, D gene, CDR3 protein, CDR3 DNA. The D gene is left open where the match is weak. Expanded clones are given a class, and other clones once, few, many or no size at all.

clone_size: once
j_call: TRBJ2-1
v_call: TRBV7-2
d_call: -
cdr3_aa: CASRVSNEQFF
cdr3_nt: TGTGCCAGCAGGGTGAGCAATGAGCAGTTCTTC

clone_size: -
j_call: TRBJ1-5
v_call: TRBV2
d_call: TRBD1
cdr3_aa: CASSGGQGAGQPQHF
cdr3_nt: TGTGCCAGCAGTGGGGGACAGGGGGCGGGTCAGCCCCAGCATTTT

clone_size: -
j_call: TRBJ1-1
v_call: TRBV6-1
d_call: TRBD1
cdr3_aa: CASRTTGRTEAFF
cdr3_nt: TGTGCCAGCAGGACGACAGGGCGCACTGAAGCTTTCTTT

clone_size: -
j_call: TRBJ2-7
v_call: TRBV6-6
d_call: TRBD1
cdr3_aa: CASKPGQGYEQYF
cdr3_nt: TGTGCCAGCAAACCGGGACAGGGTTACGAGCAGTACTTC

clone_size: -
j_call: TRBJ2-5
v_call: TRBV7-2
d_call: -
cdr3_aa: CASSPNSRVRETQYF
cdr3_nt: TGTGCCAGCAGCCCAAATTCCCGGGTTCGAGAGACCCAGTACTTC

clone_size: -
j_call: TRBJ1-2
v_call: TRBV5-4
d_call: -
cdr3_aa: CASSLAGPYGYTF
cdr3_nt: TGTGCCAGCAGCTTGGCAGGGCCCTATGGCTACACCTTC

clone_size: -
j_call: TRBJ2-1
v_call: TRBV11-3
d_call: TRBD1
cdr3_aa: CASSLRTGEQFF
cdr3_nt: TGTGCCAGCAGCTTAAGGACAGGTGAGCAGTTCTTC

clone_size: -
j_call: TRBJ1-5
v_call: TRBV28
d_call: -
cdr3_aa: CASSLAVGHQPQHF
cdr3_nt: TGTGCCAGCAGTCTAGCGGTCGGCCATCAGCCCCAGCATTTT

clone_size: -
j_call: TRBJ2-7
v_call: TRBV29-1
d_call: -
cdr3_aa: CSAVTGSFYGQYF
cdr3_nt: TGCAGCGCCGTGACCGGGTCGTTCTACGGGCAGTACTTC

clone_size: -
j_call: TRBJ2-2
v_call: TRBV7-9
d_call: -
cdr3_aa: CASSSTLNTGELFF
cdr3_nt: TGTGCCAGCAGCTCGACTTTAAACACCGGGGAGCTGTTTTTT

clone_size: -
j_call: TRBJ2-3
v_call: TRBV16
d_call: -
cdr3_aa: CASSQPRGPTDTQYF
cdr3_nt: TGTGCCAGCAGCCAACCGCGGGGTCCCACAGATACGCAGTATTTT

clone_size: -
j_call: TRBJ2-7
v_call: TRBV5-3
d_call: -
cdr3_aa: CASSQDGTYEQYF
cdr3_nt: TGTGCCAGCAGCCAGGACGGGACCTACGAGCAGTACTTC

clone_size: -
j_call: TRBJ1-2
v_call: TRBV6-5
d_call: TRBD1
cdr3_aa: CASSYSGTEPYGYTF
cdr3_nt: TGTGCCAGCAGTTACTCAGGGACAGAACCTTATGGCTACACCTTC

clone_size: -
j_call: TRBJ1-2
v_call: TRBV5-3
d_call: -
cdr3_aa: CARPALVRKTYGYTF
cdr3_nt: TGTGCCAGACCGGCTCTGGTGAGAAAGACCTATGGCTACACCTTC

clone_size: few
j_call: TRBJ1-2
v_call: TRBV19
d_call: -
cdr3_aa: CASSIGAPGVRYGYTF
cdr3_nt: TGTGCCAGTAGTATTGGCGCCCCCGGGGTCCGGTATGGCTACACCTTC

clone_size: -
j_call: TRBJ1-5
v_call: TRBV2
d_call: -
cdr3_aa: CASRKGVGRKQPQHF
cdr3_nt: TGTGCCAGCAGAAAAGGGGTGGGGCGTAAGCAGCCCCAGCATTTT

clone_size: -
j_call: TRBJ1-4
v_call: TRBV18
d_call: -
cdr3_aa: CASSPGRINEKLFF
cdr3_nt: TGTGCCAGCTCACCAGGACGGATTAATGAAAAACTGTTTTTT

clone_size: -
j_call: TRBJ2-3
v_call: TRBV5-1
d_call: TRBD2
cdr3_aa: CASSSQAGLTDTQYF
cdr3_nt: TGTGCCAGCAGCTCCCAAGCGGGGCTGACAGATACGCAGTATTTT

clone_size: -
j_call: TRBJ1-1
v_call: TRBV5-5
d_call: -
cdr3_aa: CASSFPGADTEAFF
cdr3_nt: TGTGCCAGCAGCTTTCCGGGGGCGGACACTGAAGCTTTCTTT

clone_size: -
j_call: TRBJ1-6
v_call: TRBV6-6
d_call: -
cdr3_aa: CASSSGNSPLHF
cdr3_nt: TGTGCCAGCAGTTCTGGGAATTCACCCCTCCACTTT

clone_size: few
j_call: TRBJ1-6
v_call: TRBV6-6
d_call: -
cdr3_aa: CASKTGTNSPLHF
cdr3_nt: TGTGCCAGCAAGACCGGGACTAATTCACCCCTCCACTTT

clone_size: -
j_call: TRBJ2-2
v_call: TRBV7-8
d_call: TRBD2
cdr3_aa: CASSPWGGNTGELFF
cdr3_nt: TGTGCCAGCAGCCCCTGGGGGGGAAACACCGGGGAGCTGTTTTTT

clone_size: -
j_call: TRBJ1-1
v_call: TRBV6-1
d_call: -
cdr3_aa: CASSDDYEAFF
cdr3_nt: TGTGCCAGCAGTGACGACTATGAAGCTTTCTTT

clone_size: -
j_call: TRBJ2-7
v_call: TRBV6-1
d_call: TRBD1
cdr3_aa: CASSRGQTYEQYF
cdr3_nt: TGTGCCAGCAGTAGGGGACAGACCTACGAGCAGTACTTC

clone_size: -
j_call: TRBJ2-3
v_call: TRBV7-9
d_call: -
cdr3_aa: CASSLLASGTDTQYF
cdr3_nt: TGTGCCAGCAGCTTATTAGCTAGCGGCACAGATACGCAGTATTTT

clone_size: -
j_call: TRBJ2-4
v_call: TRBV15
d_call: -
cdr3_aa: CATSRPSGKIDKNIQYF
cdr3_nt: TGTGCCACCAGCAGACCCTCTGGGAAAATTGACAAAAACATTCAGTACTTC

clone_size: -
j_call: TRBJ1-2
v_call: TRBV10-2
d_call: TRBD1
cdr3_aa: CASSLGTGGYTF
cdr3_nt: TGCGCCAGCAGCCTCGGGACAGGTGGCTACACCTTC

clone_size: -
j_call: TRBJ2-7
v_call: TRBV18
d_call: -
cdr3_aa: CASSPLRSYEQYF
cdr3_nt: TGTGCCAGCTCACCATTACGCTCCTACGAGCAGTACTTC

clone_size: -
j_call: TRBJ1-6
v_call: TRBV6-9
d_call: -
cdr3_aa: CASSYDLDSPLHF
cdr3_nt: TGTGCCAGCAGTTACGATTTGGATTCACCCCTCCACTTT

clone_size: -
j_call: TRBJ1-2
v_call: TRBV6-9
d_call: TRBD1
cdr3_aa: CASGDSSYGYTF
cdr3_nt: TGTGCCAGCGGGGACAGCAGCTATGGCTACACCTTC

clone_size: -
j_call: TRBJ2-3
v_call: TRBV20-1
d_call: -
cdr3_aa: CSANERDTQYF
cdr3_nt: TGCAGTGCTAACGAACGAGATACGCAGTATTTT

clone_size: -
j_call: TRBJ2-7
v_call: TRBV6-1
d_call: -
cdr3_aa: CASSDIYEQYF
cdr3_nt: TGTGCCAGCAGTGACATCTACGAGCAGTACTTC

clone_size: few
j_call: TRBJ2-5
v_call: TRBV14
d_call: -
cdr3_aa: CASSQDDRADRETQYF
cdr3_nt: TGTGCCAGCAGCCAAGATGATCGGGCGGACCGGGAGACCCAGTACTTC

clone_size: -
j_call: TRBJ1-1
v_call: TRBV6-5
d_call: -
cdr3_aa: CASSDDYEAFF
cdr3_nt: TGTGCCAGCAGTGACGACTATGAAGCTTTCTTT

clone_size: -
j_call: TRBJ2-3
v_call: TRBV6-6
d_call: TRBD2
cdr3_aa: CASSRRGGTDTQYF
cdr3_nt: TGTGCCAGCAGTAGGCGGGGGGGGACAGATACGCAGTATTTT

clone_size: few
j_call: TRBJ2-1
v_call: TRBV30
d_call: TRBD2
cdr3_aa: CAWRPGLGPNEQFF
cdr3_nt: TGTGCCTGGAGACCGGGACTAGGACCCAATGAGCAGTTCTTC

clone_size: -
j_call: TRBJ2-7
v_call: TRBV4-2
d_call: -
cdr3_aa: CASSPGAGQSSYEQYF
cdr3_nt: TGTGCCAGCAGCCCTGGGGCGGGACAGAGCTCCTACGAGCAGTACTTC

clone_size: -
j_call: TRBJ2-3
v_call: TRBV10-3
d_call: TRBD1
cdr3_aa: CAISVKGTGDPGTQYF
cdr3_nt: TGTGCCATCAGTGTGAAAGGGACAGGGGATCCTGGTACGCAGTATTTT

clone_size: few
j_call: TRBJ2-7
v_call: TRBV10-3
d_call: -
cdr3_aa: CAISEEPPNYEQYF
cdr3_nt: TGTGCCATCAGTGAGGAGCCCCCGAACTACGAGCAGTACTTC

clone_size: -
j_call: TRBJ1-5
v_call: TRBV30
d_call: -
cdr3_aa: CAWSLPPASPGVLPQHF
cdr3_nt: TGTGCCTGGAGCTTACCCCCCGCCAGCCCTGGGGTCCTGCCCCAGCATTTT

clone_size: large
j_call: TRBJ1-3
v_call: TRBV2
d_call: -
cdr3_aa: CASSEFRLGNTIYF
cdr3_nt: TGTGCCAGCAGTGAATTCCGTTTGGGAAACACCATATATTTT

clone_size: -
j_call: TRBJ2-4
v_call: TRBV7-2
d_call: -
cdr3_aa: CASSLAQGNIQYF
cdr3_nt: TGTGCCAGCAGCTTGGCCCAGGGAAACATTCAGTACTTC

clone_size: -
j_call: TRBJ2-1
v_call: TRBV2
d_call: -
cdr3_aa: CASSGVTAYNEQFF
cdr3_nt: TGTGCCAGCAGTGGCGTGACAGCCTACAATGAGCAGTTCTTC

clone_size: few
j_call: TRBJ1-1
v_call: TRBV7-6
d_call: TRBD1
cdr3_aa: CASSLTGGYSMNTEAFF
cdr3_nt: TGTGCCAGCAGCTTGACAGGGGGGTATTCAATGAACACTGAAGCTTTCTTT

clone_size: few
j_call: TRBJ2-7
v_call: TRBV5-1
d_call: -
cdr3_aa: CASSLGGVEQYF
cdr3_nt: TGCGCCAGCAGCTTGGGGGGGGTCGAGCAGTACTTC

clone_size: -
j_call: TRBJ2-7
v_call: TRBV6-6
d_call: -
cdr3_aa: CASSSPGEAFEEQYF
cdr3_nt: TGTGCCAGCAGTTCCCCAGGGGAAGCATTTGAAGAGCAGTACTTC

clone_size: -
j_call: TRBJ1-2
v_call: TRBV6-1
d_call: -
cdr3_aa: CASSIDGNNYGYTF
cdr3_nt: TGTGCCAGCAGTATAGACGGAAATAACTATGGCTACACCTTC

clone_size: -
j_call: TRBJ1-2
v_call: TRBV6-5
d_call: -
cdr3_aa: CASSKGARECGYTF
cdr3_nt: TGTGCCAGCAGCAAAGGAGCCAGGGAGTGTGGCTACACCTTC

clone_size: -
j_call: TRBJ2-7
v_call: TRBV5-1
d_call: -
cdr3_aa: CASRTGGGYEQYF
cdr3_nt: TGCGCCAGCAGGACAGGAGGAGGCTACGAGCAGTACTTC

clone_size: -
j_call: TRBJ1-1
v_call: TRBV5-1
d_call: -
cdr3_aa: CASSPDPLGNTEAFF
cdr3_nt: TGCGCCAGCAGCCCGGACCCGTTAGGGAACACTGAAGCTTTCTTT

clone_size: large
j_call: TRBJ1-4
v_call: TRBV7-9
d_call: -
cdr3_aa: CASSPRVQSDKLFF
cdr3_nt: TGTGCCAGCAGCCCCAGGGTCCAGTCTGATAAACTGTTTTTT